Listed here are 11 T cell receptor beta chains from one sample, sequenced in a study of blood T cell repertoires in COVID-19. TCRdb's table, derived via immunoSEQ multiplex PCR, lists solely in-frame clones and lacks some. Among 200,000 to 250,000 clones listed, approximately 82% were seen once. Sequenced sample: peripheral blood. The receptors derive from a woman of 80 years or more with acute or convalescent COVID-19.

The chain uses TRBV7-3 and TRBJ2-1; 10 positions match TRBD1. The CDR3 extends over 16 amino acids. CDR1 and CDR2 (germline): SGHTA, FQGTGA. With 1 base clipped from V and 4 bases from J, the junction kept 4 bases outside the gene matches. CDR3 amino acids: CASSLRTGGLYNEQFF. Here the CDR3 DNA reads TGTGCCAGCAGCTTAAGGACAGGGGGATTATACAATGAGCAGTTCTTC.

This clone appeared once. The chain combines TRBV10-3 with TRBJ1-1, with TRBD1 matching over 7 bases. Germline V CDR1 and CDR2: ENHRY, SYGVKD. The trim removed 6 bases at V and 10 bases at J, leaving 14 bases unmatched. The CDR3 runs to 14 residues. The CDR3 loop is CAIRPTGEVRGAFF. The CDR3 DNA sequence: TGTGCCATCAGGCCCACAGGGGAGGTACGGGGAGCTTTCTTT.

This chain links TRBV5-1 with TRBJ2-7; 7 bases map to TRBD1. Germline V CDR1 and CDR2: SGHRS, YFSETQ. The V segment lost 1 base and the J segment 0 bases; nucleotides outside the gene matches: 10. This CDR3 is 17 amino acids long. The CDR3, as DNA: TGCGCCAGCAGCTTGAACTCAGGTCCAGGGGGCTCCTACGAGCAGTACTTC. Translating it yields CASSLNSGPGGSYEQYF.

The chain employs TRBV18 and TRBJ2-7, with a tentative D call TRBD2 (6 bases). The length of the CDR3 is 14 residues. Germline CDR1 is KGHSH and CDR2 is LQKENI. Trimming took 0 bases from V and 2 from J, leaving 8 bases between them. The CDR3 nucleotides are TGTGCCAGCTCACCACCTAGCGGCGCCTACGAGCAGTACTTC. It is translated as CASSPPSGAYEQYF.

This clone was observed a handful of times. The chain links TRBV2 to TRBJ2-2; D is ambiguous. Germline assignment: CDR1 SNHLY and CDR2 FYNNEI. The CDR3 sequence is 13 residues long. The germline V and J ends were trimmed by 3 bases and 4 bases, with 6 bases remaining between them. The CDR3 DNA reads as TGTGCCAGCAGTGAGAGTGTCACCGGGGAGCTGTTTTTT. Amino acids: CASSESVTGELFF.

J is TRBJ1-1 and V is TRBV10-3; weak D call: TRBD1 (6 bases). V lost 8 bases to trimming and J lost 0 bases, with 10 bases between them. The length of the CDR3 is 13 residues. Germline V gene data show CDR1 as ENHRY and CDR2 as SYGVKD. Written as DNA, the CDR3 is TGTGCCATCCAAGGACAGTTGAACACTGAAGCTTTCTTT. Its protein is CAIQGQLNTEAFF.

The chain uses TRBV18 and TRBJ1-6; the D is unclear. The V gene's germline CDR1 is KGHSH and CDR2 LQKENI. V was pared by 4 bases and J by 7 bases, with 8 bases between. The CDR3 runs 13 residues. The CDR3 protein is CASSRTNNSPLHF. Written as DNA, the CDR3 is TGTGCCAGCTCACGAACTAACAATTCACCCCTCCACTTT.

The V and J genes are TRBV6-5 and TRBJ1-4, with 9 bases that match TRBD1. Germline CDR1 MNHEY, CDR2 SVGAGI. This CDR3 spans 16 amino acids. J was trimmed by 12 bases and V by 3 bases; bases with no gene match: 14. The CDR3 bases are TGTGCCAGCAGTTATCGGACCGGACAGGGGATGAGGGAACTGTTTTTT. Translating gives CASSYRTGQGMRELFF.

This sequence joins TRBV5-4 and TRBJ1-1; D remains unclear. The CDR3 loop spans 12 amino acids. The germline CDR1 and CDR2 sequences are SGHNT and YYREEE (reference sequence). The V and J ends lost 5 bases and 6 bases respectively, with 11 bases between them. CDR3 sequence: CASSYTGAEAFF. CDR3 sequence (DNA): TGTGCCAGCAGTTATACGGGAGCTGAAGCTTTCTTT. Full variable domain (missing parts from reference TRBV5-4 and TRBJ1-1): ETGVTQSPTHLIKTRGQQVTLRCSSQSGHNTVSWYQQALGQGPQFIFQYYREEENGRGNFPPRFSGLQFPNYSSELNVNALELDDSALYLCASSYTGAEAFFGQGTRLTVV.

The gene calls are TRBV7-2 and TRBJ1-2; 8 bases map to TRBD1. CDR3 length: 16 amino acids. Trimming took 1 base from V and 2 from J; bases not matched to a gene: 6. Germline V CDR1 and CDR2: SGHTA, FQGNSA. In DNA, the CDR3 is TGTGCCAGCAGCTTAGGGCAGGGGGCAATGAACTATGGCTACACCTTC. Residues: CASSLGQGAMNYGYTF.

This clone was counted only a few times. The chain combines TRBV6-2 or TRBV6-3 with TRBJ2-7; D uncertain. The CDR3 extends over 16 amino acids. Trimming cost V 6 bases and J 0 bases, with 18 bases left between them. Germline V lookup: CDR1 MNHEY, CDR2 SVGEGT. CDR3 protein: CASSPPGSVGSYEQYF. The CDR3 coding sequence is TGTGCCAGCAGCCCCCCAGGATCCGTCGGCTCCTACGAGCAGTACTTC.